The 8 T cell receptor beta chains below were found in one sample sequenced in a study of T cells expressing NK-cell markers. No DNA is given; TCRdb re-called the 5' RACE reads and lists each CDR3 protein once. The repertoire table contains about 540,000 distinct CDR3 sequences. The specimen sequenced was blood T cells: a sorted CD56 or NKG2C T cell subset, CD4+ or CD8+ T cells, or bulk PBMC T cells (not recorded which). All receptors derive from a man in his late teens or twenties in good health.

The chain is built from TRBV6-2 or TRBV6-3 and TRBJ2-7. The CDR3 runs to 15 residues. CDR1 and CDR2 (germline): MNHEY, SVGEGT. The CDR3 reads CASSYTGIISYEQYF.

The chain couples TRBV12-3 or TRBV12-4 to TRBJ2-2; no DNA is available, so the TRBD1 call from TCRdb remains unchecked. The CDR3 length is 14 residues. CDR3 amino acids: CASKQAPTTGELFF.

This sequence joins TRBV24-1 and TRBJ2-4; TCRdb's D gene call, TRBD1, goes unchecked for lack of DNA. In germline, CDR1 is KGHDR, CDR2 SFDVKD. The CDR3 loop spans 15 amino acids. This chain's CDR3 is CATSETLGSKNIQYF.

The chain couples TRBV20-1 to TRBJ2-4. This CDR3 spans 16 amino acids. Germline CDR1 is DFQATT and CDR2 is SNEGSKA (reference sequence). The chain's CDR3 is CSARDSWASAKNIQYF.

The rearrangement uses TRBV29-1 and TRBJ2-3; as DNA is missing, the TRBD1 call by TCRdb cannot be tested. CDR1 and CDR2 (germline): SQVTM, ANQGSEA. The CDR3 contains 14 residues. Here the CDR3 reads CSVEKGMGTDTQYF.

The genes are TRBV29-1 and TRBJ1-3. This CDR3 comprises 13 residues. The germline V gene encodes CDR1 SQVTM and CDR2 ANQGSEA. The CDR3 here is CSVGASSGNTIYF.

V usage is TRBV12-3 or TRBV12-4 and J usage is TRBJ2-2; without DNA, the TCRdb call of TRBD1 cannot be checked. The CDR3 runs 16 residues. This CDR3 reads CASSLMRRVNTGELFF.

The rearrangement links TRBV28 to TRBJ2-2; TCRdb's assignment of TRBD2 cannot be checked, as there is no DNA. Germline-derived CDR1 and CDR2 are MDHEN and SYDVKM. This CDR3 region has 16 residues. Here the CDR3 reads CASIAGTSGVTGELFF.